Listed here are 6 T cell receptor beta chains from one sample, sequenced in a study of blood T cell repertoires in COVID-19. Assay: immunoSEQ multiplex PCR; the TCRdb copy retains only in-frame clones and omits some. The sample carries roughly 250,000 clones, around 85% recorded once. Source material: peripheral blood. The receptors come from a woman in her fifties or sixties with active or convalescent COVID-19.

The chain carries TRBV19 and TRBJ1-1; no definite D call. CDR1 LNHDA and CDR2 SQIVND come from the germline V gene (reference sequence). Trimming took off 1 base at V and 1 base at J, with 7 bases between the two ends. The CDR3 sequence is 14 residues long. Written as DNA, the CDR3 is TGTGCCAGTAGTATAGCCATCAGGAACACTGAAGCTTTCTTT. Translated: CASSIAIRNTEAFF.

This clone was counted a few times. The gene calls are TRBV11-1 and TRBJ1-3; tentative D call: TRBD1 (5 bases). Germline CDR1 and CDR2: SGHAT and FQDESV (reference sequence). CDR3 length: 14 residues. V was shortened by 5 bases and J by 0 bases, with 8 bases between the two germline ends. This chain's CDR3 is CASSVTVSGNTIYF. As DNA, the CDR3 is TGTGCCAGCAGCGTGACAGTCTCTGGAAACACCATATATTTT.

CDR3 amino acids: CASSNRIQETQYF. CDR3 in DNA: TGTGCCAGCAGTAACAGGATCCAAGAGACCCAGTACTTC. The chain recombines TRBV6-6 with TRBJ2-5; weak D call: TRBD1 (5 bases). The CDR3 runs to 13 residues. The V gene's germline CDR1 is MNHNY and CDR2 SVGAGI (reference sequence). V was clipped by 5 bases and J by 1 base, with 8 bases between them.

The J gene is TRBJ2-7, the V gene TRBV20-1, with a possible D match to TRBD2 (5 bases). CDR3 length: 10 residues. CDR1 and CDR2 from the germline V gene are DFQATT and SNEGSKA (reference sequence). The V end was cut by 6 bases, the J end by 7 bases, with 10 bases between. The CDR3 bases are TGCAGTGCGGGGAGTAGGGAGCAGTACTTC. This sequence encodes CSAGSREQYF.

The genes are TRBV24-1 and TRBJ1-2, with 7 bases matching TRBD1. Germline-derived CDR1 and CDR2 are KGHDR and SFDVKD. The CDR3 consists of 14 residues. The V and J ends lost 4 bases and 5 bases, in that order; junction bases with no gene match: 6. The CDR3, as DNA: TGTGCCACCAGTGAGGGGGACAGTCTATATGGCTACACCTTC. Translated: CATSEGDSLYGYTF.

The chain joins TRBV2 to TRBJ2-7; TRBD1 agrees at 8 bases. Germline V gene sequence: CDR1 SNHLY, CDR2 FYNNEI. Trimming at V came to 9 bases and at J to 5 bases, leaving 12 bases not matched to a gene. CDR3 length equals 14 residues. CDR3 bases: TGTGCCAGTAAAGATGGGGCCAGGGGGCACGAGCAGTACGTC. This sequence encodes CASKDGARGHEQYV.